The next 13 T cell receptor beta chains were all read from a single sample in a study of identical twins (dated by TCRdb to about 2016). Libraries were prepared through 5' RACE. The sequencer was an Illumina HiSeq 2000. In-frame beta chains were kept once TCRdb had trimmed the public reads at Q25 with fastp and called clones with MiXCR. Rows merge per CDR3 protein into single entries with the most common DNA and genes. This sample lists hundreds of thousands of distinct CDR3 sequences; over 9% were detected once. The leading ten clones occupy 7.2% of the sample. A further study also used this sample, focusing on yellow fever vaccine responses in identical twins.

The sample consisted of CD8+ T cells sorted from blood. These receptor sequences come from a woman under 30 in good health.

At least ten counts were recorded for this clonotype. The chain joins TRBV4-1 to TRBJ1-6; no firm D call. The CDR3 has 15 residues. V was shortened by 4 bases and J by 5 bases, with 12 bases between the two germline ends. CDR1 MGHRA and CDR2 YSYEKL come from the germline V gene. CDR3 in amino acids: CASSLRKFDNSPLHF. The CDR3 nucleotides read TGCGCCAGCAGCCTCAGAAAGTTTGATAATTCACCCCTCCACTTT.

This clonotype occurred many times. The gene calls are TRBV6-2 or TRBV6-3 and TRBJ2-2; no clear D gene. CDR3 length equals 11 residues. The germline V and J ends were trimmed by 6 bases and 1 base, with 0 bases remaining between them. Germline CDR1 and CDR2: MNHEY and SVGEGT. CDR3 amino acids: CASRNTGELFF. DNA for the CDR3: TGTGCCAGCAGGAACACCGGGGAGCTGTTTTTT.

Many counts were recorded for this clonotype. The gene calls are TRBV5-1 and TRBJ1-1, with 8 positions matching TRBD1. The CDR3 is 18 amino acids. Germline-derived CDR1 and CDR2 are SGHRS and YFSETQ. V gave up 2 bases and J gave up 0 bases; unmatched junction bases: 12. The CDR3 loop is CASSFWAGGLTLNTEAFF. CDR3 DNA sequence: TGCGCCAGCAGCTTTTGGGCAGGGGGCCTTACCTTGAACACTGAAGCTTTCTTT.

This clonotype was counted only a few times. The chain joins TRBV5-6 to TRBJ2-7; no reliable D call. Germline V CDR1 and CDR2: SGHDT, YYEEEE. The CDR3 extends over 13 amino acids. With 2 bases removed from V and 5 bases from J, the gap between germline ends came to 11 bases. The CDR3 bases are TGTGCCAGCAGCTTACAGACGTACGACGAGCAGTACTTC. This encodes CASSLQTYDEQYF.

This clonotype was detected a few times. The chain uses TRBV4-2 and TRBJ2-5; either TRBD1 or TRBD2 may supply D (6 bases each). V lost 1 base, J lost 5 bases, and 14 bases lay in between. Per germline, CDR1 LGHNA and CDR2 YNFKEQ. The CDR3 length is 15 residues. As DNA, the CDR3 is TGTGCCAGCAGCCAAGGTTTCGGGGGCCAGGAGACCCAGTACTTC. Amino acid sequence: CASSQGFGGQETQYF.

The chain combines TRBV3-1 with TRBJ2-1; 7 positions agree with TRBD2. The CDR3 is 15 residues long. The ends lost 0 bases at V and 6 bases at J; junction bases unmatched: 5. CDR1 is LGHDT and CDR2 is YNNKEL in the germline V gene (reference sequence). CDR3 in DNA: TGTGCCAGCAGCCAAGACGCGGGAGTCGGCAATGAGCAGTTCTTC. Protein product: CASSQDAGVGNEQFF.

The chain has TRBV14 and TRBJ2-1; TRBD2 aligns across 10 bases. CDR1 and CDR2 from the germline V gene are SGHDN and FVKESK. Losses at the gene ends were 5 bases for V and 8 bases for J; bases not matched to a gene: 15. The CDR3 length is 17 residues. For the CDR3, the DNA is TGTGCCAGCAGCGTCCACTCGTTAGCGGGAGGCGTGGATGAGCAGTTCTTC. This codes for CASSVHSLAGGVDEQFF.

This clonotype was recorded a few times. The gene calls are TRBV20-1 and TRBJ2-5; TRBD2 aligns across 12 bases. Germline CDR1 is DFQATT and CDR2 is SNEGSKA (reference sequence). Trimming removed 5 bases from V and 5 bases from J; junction bases left unmatched: 3. The CDR3 has 13 residues. CDR3 bases: TGCAGTGCTTTGACTAGCGGGGGTGAGACCCAGTACTTC. Protein sequence: CSALTSGGETQYF.

This clonotype was seen more than once but under ten times. The chain uses TRBV6-5 and TRBJ2-7; 9 bases line up with TRBD2. Trimming removed 4 bases from V and 2 bases from J; junction bases left unmatched: 12. CDR1 MNHEY and CDR2 SVGAGI come from the germline V gene. The CDR3 sequence is 17 residues long. The CDR3 spells CASSCTGMRGGTYEQYV. The DNA of the CDR3 is TGTGCCAGCAGTTGCACAGGGATGCGGGGGGGGACCTACGAGCAGTACGTC.

This clonotype occurred a few times. V is TRBV27 and J is TRBJ2-3; TRBD1 is a possible D gene (6 bases). V was trimmed by 2 bases and J by 5 bases, leaving 8 bases between them. Germline V CDR1 and CDR2: MNHEY, SMNVEV (reference sequence). The CDR3 extends over 13 amino acids. CDR3 region: CASSLRTVDTQYF. CDR3 sequence (DNA): TGTGCCAGCAGTTTACGGACAGTAGATACGCAGTATTTT.

This clonotype occurred many times. The V and J genes are TRBV29-1 and TRBJ1-2; TRBD1 agrees at 7 bases. The V and J ends lost 6 bases and 0 bases, in that order; junction bases with no gene match: 13. Germline V lookup: CDR1 SQVTM, CDR2 ANQGSEA. This CDR3 is 16 amino acids long. The CDR3 nucleotides are TGCAGCGTGGAACCCGGGACAGACCTAGCTAACTATGGCTACACCTTC. It specifies CSVEPGTDLANYGYTF.

The table lists this clonotype with a few counts. The chain combines TRBV12-3 or TRBV12-4 with TRBJ1-6, with D unclear. The V gene lost 2 bases and the J gene lost 6 bases, with 8 bases spanning the gap. CDR3 length equals 14 residues. The CDR3: CASSLSGSNSPLHF. CDR3 bases: TGTGCCAGCAGTTTATCGGGATCTAATTCACCCCTCCACTTT.

This chain uses TRBV5-1 with TRBJ2-7; 7 nucleotides align to TRBD1. The J segment lost 5 bases and the V segment lost 2 bases, leaving 7 bases of the junction unmatched. In germline, CDR1 is SGHRS, CDR2 YFSETQ. The length of the CDR3 is 14 residues. CDR3 loop: CASSLATGYDEQYF. The CDR3 DNA is TGCGCCAGCAGCTTAGCGACAGGGTATGACGAGCAGTACTTC.